These 29 T cell receptor beta chains were all obtained from the same sample, sequenced in a study of blood T cell repertoires in COVID-19 (dated by TCRdb to 2020 to 2021). To prepare the library, the immunoSEQ multiplex PCR assay was applied. The table comes from immuneACCESS by way of TCRdb, which keeps in-frame sequences with V and J called. Part of the clones is missing from these tables; in studies checked, under half for an unresolved V gene and the rest for unknown reasons. The sample table lists roughly 250,000 clones, 87% of them with a count of one. The biggest ten clones account for roughly 6.3% of the sample. Sample: PBMCs or T cells enriched from blood (not recorded which). These receptors originate from a woman aged 25 to 39 with acute COVID-19.

The chain employs TRBV7-3 and TRBJ2-1, with D hard to call. Looked up from germline, CDR1 is SGHTA and CDR2 is FQGTGA. V was clipped by 5 bases and J by 9 bases, with 14 bases between them. This CDR3 is 13 amino acids long. The CDR3 here is CASSQESHGEQFF. The CDR3, as DNA: TGTGCCAGCAGCCAAGAGTCCCACGGTGAGCAGTTCTTC.

The V call is TRBV7-2, the J call TRBJ2-1; 7 bases map to TRBD2. The germline V gene has CDR1 SGHTA and CDR2 FQGNSA. This CDR3 is built from 15 residues. Trimming removed 1 base from V and 2 bases from J; junction bases left unmatched: 2. CDR3 loop: CASSLVLAAYNEQFF. The DNA of the CDR3 is TGTGCCAGCAGCTTAGTTCTAGCGGCCTACAATGAGCAGTTCTTC. Full variable domain (rest looked up from reference TRBV7-2 and TRBJ2-1): GAGVSQSPSNKVTEKGKDVELRCDPISGHTALYWYRQSLGQGLEFLIYFQGNSAPDKSGLPSDRFSAERTGGSVSTLTIQRTQQEDSAVYLCASSLVLAAYNEQFFGPGTRLTVL.

This chain joins TRBV6-1 and TRBJ1-6, with 10 bases lining up with TRBD1. CDR3 length equals 17 residues. Germline CDR1 is MNHNS and CDR2 is SASEGT. With 2 bases clipped from V and 5 bases from J, the junction kept 6 bases outside the gene matches. CDR3 region: CASSERGTGVNNSPLHF. CDR3 nucleotide sequence: TGTGCCAGCAGTGAAAGGGGGACAGGGGTTAATAATTCACCCCTCCACTTT.

The CDR3 reads CASSPARGTGGAWLYF. CDR3 nucleotide sequence: TGTGCCAGCAGCCCAGCACGGGGGACAGGGGGCGCGTGGCTGTACTTC. The rearrangement uses TRBV3-1 (or the pseudogene TRBV3-2) and TRBJ2-7; 12 bases are shared with TRBD1. V trimming: 4 bases; J trimming: 12 bases; junction bases outside the gene matches: 16. CDR3 length: 16 residues. The germline gives CDR1 LGHDT, CDR2 YNNKEL (reference sequence).

This rearrangement joins TRBV18 to TRBJ1-1, with 7 bases lining up with TRBD1. CDR3 size: 15 residues. The ends lost 3 bases at V and 5 bases at J; junction bases unmatched: 9. The germline gives CDR1 KGHSH, CDR2 LQKENI. The CDR3 here is CASSPATGIGTEAFF. The CDR3 nucleotides read TGTGCCAGCTCACCCGCGACAGGGATCGGAACTGAAGCTTTCTTT.

The CDR3 loop reads CAREDTYEQYF. In DNA, the CDR3 is TGTGCCAGGGAGGATACGTACGAGCAGTACTTC. V usage is TRBV25-1 and J usage is TRBJ2-7; D might be TRBD2 (5 bases). Germline V gene data show CDR1 as MGHDK and CDR2 as SYGVNS. This CDR3 contains 11 residues. Trimming removed 9 bases at V and 4 bases at J, with 10 bases between.

The gene calls are TRBV3-1 (or the pseudogene TRBV3-2) and TRBJ1-4, with TRBD1 matching 7 bases. CDR1 and CDR2 from the germline V gene are LGHDT and YNNKEL (reference sequence). V shed 1 base and J 10 bases; nucleotides not matched to a gene: 6. The CDR3 spans 14 residues. The CDR3 DNA reads TGTGCCAGCAGCCAAGGGAGACAGGGCGGAAAACTGTTTTTT. Translating gives CASSQGRQGGKLFF.

V gene TRBV18 combines with J gene TRBJ1-1; 8 bases line up with TRBD1. Germline V gives CDR1 KGHSH, CDR2 LQKENI. This CDR3 is 16 amino acids long. The V gene end was trimmed by 3 bases and the J gene end by 5 bases; junction bases not matched to a gene: 11. The CDR3 sequence is CASSPQGAGSLTEAFF. CDR3 nucleotide sequence: TGTGCCAGCTCACCCCAGGGGGCTGGTAGCTTAACTGAAGCTTTCTTT.

This clone was counted a few times. The DNA of the CDR3 is TGTGCCAGCAGCCAAGACAGGGTCTATGGCTACACCTTC. This gives the protein CASSQDRVYGYTF. The chain carries TRBV14 and TRBJ1-2, with a possible D match to TRBD1 (5 bases). V lost 0 bases to trimming and J lost 4 bases, with 6 bases between them. Germline-derived CDR1 and CDR2 are SGHDN and FVKESK. The CDR3 loop spans 13 amino acids.

This clone was found once. The chain is built from TRBV28 and TRBJ2-7; D is undetermined. V shed 5 bases and J shed 3 bases, with 20 bases lying between them. CDR1 and CDR2 from the germline V gene are MDHEN and SYDVKM. CDR3 size: 16 residues. The CDR3 DNA is TGTGCCAGCAGTCCTCCAATGGGCTCCTCCCACTACGAGCAGTACTTC. Amino acids: CASSPPMGSSHYEQYF.

This clone turned up a few times. The chain links TRBV5-1 to TRBJ1-2; TRBD1 aligns across 9 bases. Germline V gives CDR1 SGHRS, CDR2 YFSETQ. The CDR3 is 14 amino acids. V shed 4 bases, J shed 4 bases, and the junction held 5 bases outside the gene matches. The CDR3: CASSRDRDSYGYTF. The DNA of the CDR3 is TGCGCCAGCAGCCGGGACAGGGATAGCTATGGCTACACCTTC.

This rearrangement joins TRBV2 to TRBJ1-6; 8 bases fit TRBD1. The V gene end was trimmed by 7 bases and the J gene end by 7 bases; junction bases not matched to a gene: 12. Germline V lookup: CDR1 SNHLY, CDR2 FYNNEI. The CDR3 spans 16 residues. The CDR3 region has the DNA TGTGCCAGCAAAGCGACCATGGACAGGGCAAATTCACCCCTCCACTTT. Translation: CASKATMDRANSPLHF.

This chain joins TRBV11-2 and TRBJ2-1, with 8 bases matching TRBD2. CDR1 SGHAT and CDR2 FQNNGV come from the germline V gene. The CDR3 is 16 amino acids. Losses at the gene ends were 1 base for V and 5 bases for J; bases not matched to a gene: 7. CDR3 coding DNA: TGTGCCAGCAGCTTAGGGCGCGGCGGGAGGAACAATGAGCAGTTCTTC. It translates to CASSLGRGGRNNEQFF.

V and J are TRBV2 and TRBJ2-5, with no clear D. Germline V CDR1 and CDR2: SNHLY, FYNNEI. With 5 bases removed from V and 4 bases from J, the gap between germline ends came to 11 bases. CDR3 length: 13 residues. CDR3 sequence reads: CASSPPSRETQYF. In DNA form, the CDR3 reads TGTGCCAGCAGTCCCCCTAGTCGAGAGACCCAGTACTTC.

J is TRBJ1-5 and V is TRBV2, with unresolved D. V was shortened by 6 bases and J by 9 bases, with 15 bases between the two germline ends. Germline V gene data show CDR1 as SNHLY and CDR2 as FYNNEI. This CDR3 has 13 residues. CDR3 sequence: CASSANYPGPQHF. The CDR3 coding sequence is TGTGCCAGCAGCGCCAATTATCCCGGGCCCCAGCATTTT.

The gene calls are TRBV10-3 and TRBJ1-6, with D possibly being TRBD1 (5 bases). CDR3 size: 12 residues. Trimming pared 10 bases from V and 6 bases from J, leaving 10 bases between. Per the germline V gene, CDR1 is ENHRY and CDR2 is SYGVKD. The CDR3: CATRDSNSPLHF. The CDR3 region has the DNA TGTGCCACACGCGACAGTAATTCACCCCTCCACTTT.

This clone was found once. The chain joins TRBV4-2 to TRBJ2-3, with 14 bases that match TRBD2. V lost 1 base, J lost 4 bases, and 10 bases stayed unmatched. The CDR3 sequence is 19 residues long. Germline V CDR1 and CDR2: LGHNA, YNFKEQ. The CDR3 spells CASSQVSGTSGGVPDTQYF. The CDR3 region has the DNA TGTGCCAGCAGCCAAGTCTCTGGGACTAGCGGGGGAGTACCAGATACGCAGTATTTT.

This chain joins TRBV10-2 and TRBJ1-1; 9 nucleotides line up with TRBD1. The CDR3 length is 15 residues. CDR1 WSHSY and CDR2 SAAADI come from the germline V gene. V was pared by 3 bases and J by 1 base, with 3 bases of the junction left unmatched. The CDR3 spells CASSDMTGGNTEAFF. CDR3 bases: TGCGCCAGCAGTGATATGACAGGGGGGAACACTGAAGCTTTCTTT.

The table lists this clone with a few counts. This chain connects TRBV6-5 to TRBJ2-7; maybe TRBD2 (6 bases). The V end lost 6 bases, the J end lost 1 base, and 13 bases lay between the germline ends. CDR1 is MNHEY and CDR2 is SVGAGI in the germline V gene. This CDR3 region has 14 residues. The CDR3 sequence is CASSGPGDSYEQYF. The CDR3 DNA sequence: TGTGCCAGCAGCGGACCGGGGGATTCCTACGAGCAGTACTTC.

In the case of this clone: Other DNA sequences in this specimen translate into the identical CDR3. The V and J genes are TRBV28 and TRBJ2-7, with 9 bases matching TRBD1. Germline V gives CDR1 MDHEN, CDR2 SYDVKM. The CDR3 consists of 15 residues. J gave up 2 bases and V 3 bases, and 5 bases lay outside the gene matches. The CDR3 loop reads CASSFVGTGTYEQYF. CDR3 nucleotide sequence: TGTGCCAGCAGTTTTGTGGGGACAGGGACCTACGAGCAGTACTTC.

This clone was found once. The chain combines TRBV7-9 with TRBJ2-1; 12 bases match TRBD2. The ends lost 5 bases at V and 10 bases at J; junction bases unmatched: 15. CDR1 and CDR2 (germline): SEHNR, FQNEAQ (reference sequence). This CDR3 contains 17 residues. CDR3 in DNA: TGTGCCAGCAGCCACCAAAGGACTAGCGGGAATGAGCGCGAGCAGTTCTTC. This translates into CASSHQRTSGNEREQFF. The full variable domain, in which reference TRBV7-9 and TRBJ2-1 provide the parts outside the CDR3, is DTGVSQNPRHKITKRGQNVTFRCDPISEHNRLYWYRQTLGQGPEFLTYFQNEAQLEKSRLLSDRFSAERPKGSFSTLEIQRTEQGDSAMYLCASSHQRTSGNEREQFFGPGTRLTVL.

The chain is built from TRBV9 and TRBJ2-1; no firm D call. The CDR3 totals 15 residues. Trimming cost V 4 bases and J 2 bases, with 13 bases left between them. Germline assignment: CDR1 SGDLS and CDR2 YYNGEE. In nucleotides, the CDR3 is TGTGCCAGCAGCCCAGGAAATACAGCCTACAATGAGCAGTTCTTC. It is translated as CASSPGNTAYNEQFF.

The sample holds many counts of this clone. The chain couples TRBV24-1 to TRBJ2-1, with D unclear. This CDR3 comprises 13 residues. V was clipped by 9 bases and J by 5 bases, with 13 bases between them. Per germline, CDR1 KGHDR and CDR2 SFDVKD. The CDR3 protein is CATGDLTDNEQFF. Written as DNA, the CDR3 is TGTGCCACCGGCGACTTAACCGACAATGAGCAGTTCTTC.

This chain uses TRBV24-1 with TRBJ2-5; D perhaps matches TRBD1 (6 bases). V was trimmed by 2 bases and J by 5 bases, leaving 14 bases between them. Germline CDR1 reads KGHDR; CDR2 reads SFDVKD. The CDR3 loop spans 15 amino acids. The CDR3 spells CATSDSGTNLETQYF. The CDR3 DNA reads as TGTGCCACCAGTGATTCCGGGACAAACTTGGAGACCCAGTACTTC.

The genes are TRBV7-2 and TRBJ2-1, with TRBD2 identical over 8 bases. The CDR3 runs to 16 residues. The junction had 8 bases not matched to a gene; V was cut back by 2 bases and J by 5 bases. The V gene's germline CDR1 is SGHTA and CDR2 FQGNSA. This CDR3 is CASSLNSREGNNEQFF. CDR3 coding DNA: TGTGCCAGCAGCTTAAACTCTCGGGAGGGAAACAATGAGCAGTTCTTC.

This sequence joins TRBV6-5 and TRBJ2-7, with 8 bases matching TRBD2. The V gene's germline CDR1 is MNHEY and CDR2 SVGAGI. The trim removed 2 bases at V and 3 bases at J, leaving 6 bases unmatched. This CDR3 is 15 amino acids long. The chain's CDR3 is CASSYRLAQDYEQYF. Written as DNA, the CDR3 is TGTGCCAGCAGTTACAGACTAGCGCAGGACTACGAGCAGTACTTC.

J is TRBJ1-4 and V is TRBV28, with D possibly TRBD1 on 5 matching bases. This CDR3 comprises 12 residues. Trimming removed 4 bases at V and 14 bases at J, with 14 bases between. Germline CDR1 is MDHEN and CDR2 is SYDVKM. Written as DNA, the CDR3 is TGTGCCAGCAGTTCCGGCGGGACCCGGCTGTTTTTT. Translating gives CASSSGGTRLFF.

This chain uses TRBV2 with TRBJ2-5, with TRBD2 identical over 10 bases. V lost 7 bases, J lost 3 bases, and 14 bases stayed unmatched. This CDR3 contains 17 residues. Germline loops: CDR1 SNHLY, CDR2 FYNNEI. CDR3 residues: CASKKTSGPSPKETQYF. The CDR3 nucleotides read TGTGCCAGCAAAAAGACTAGCGGGCCTTCTCCAAAAGAGACCCAGTACTTC.

This chain joins TRBV7-2 and TRBJ2-7; D possibly corresponds to TRBD2 (6 bases). The CDR3 spans 15 residues. V lost 1 base and J 2 bases, leaving 12 bases between the germline ends. Germline values: CDR1 SGHTA, CDR2 FQGNSA. The CDR3 DNA follows: TGTGCCAGCAGCTTAGTAGTGTCGGGAGCCTACGAGCAGTACTTC. Its protein is CASSLVVSGAYEQYF.